This T cell receptor (beta chain) was observed in a study of graft-versus-host responses after intestinal transplantation. Whole-study context: Among the recipients, transplants were multivisceral, liver-intestinal, or isolated intestinal. Every recipient underwent anti-thymocyte globulin induction, then tacrolimus and steroids for around three years.

Germline V gene data show CDR1 as MDHEN and CDR2 as SYDVKM. With 4 bases clipped from V and 2 bases from J, the junction kept 4 bases outside the gene matches. The CDR3 contains 14 residues. Libraries were prepared by immunoSEQ multiplex PCR; TCRdb keeps only in-frame clonotypes and omits some of them. The table has about 110,000 clones, just over 90% seen once; the top ten hold 0.4% to 0.55%. As for this clone: Its antigen is unknown.

This sample comprised unstimulated CD8+ T cells sorted from spleen or lymph node cells, obtained before intestinal transplant. The chain employs TRBV28 and TRBJ2-7; 8 positions agree with TRBD1. The sequence was collected from a human donor who received an intestinal transplant. In nucleotides, the CDR3 is TGTGCCAGCAGTTACCGGGACAGGACCTACGAGCAGTACTTC. It encodes CASSYRDRTYEQYF.